The entry below gives a single T cell receptor beta chain sequence along with its context. Its antigen is unknown. The data are from a study of human T cells and chemical hapten exposure. Overall study: Subjects had 2% DPC placed on roughly 2 cm by roughly 2 cm of upper inner arm skin for sensitization. Study results and caveats: A positive correlation with patch test score was shown by PT1 expanded TCR counts.

Separate cDNA molecules received unique molecular identifiers, which the library attached to them. Via MiXCR, TCRdb re-called the RACE reads, giving one row per CDR3 protein. The sample carries tens of thousands of distinct CDR3 sequences, about 12% recorded once. Time point given: pre-sensitization, week 0. The treatment here: therapeutic diphenylcyclopropenone sensitization with weekly scalp DPC. Before extraction, the whole blood was not fractionated, and total RNA was taken from it. CDR1 is MDHEN and CDR2 is SYDVKM in the germline V gene. Trimming took 6 bases from V and 0 from J, leaving 9 bases between them. The CDR3 has 15 residues.

Sequencing was performed on whole blood, taken in connection with sensitization to the hapten diphenylcyclopropenone (DPC). V usage is TRBV28 and J usage is TRBJ2-6; D not resolved. The origin of this receptor is a woman aged 40 to 49 with alopecia areata. Some clones in this sample may be carry-over from other donors' samples. Here the CDR3 DNA reads TGTGCCAGCAGCCCAGGAATCTCTGGGGCCAACGTCCTGACTTTC. Its translation is CASSPGISGANVLTF. Combining the CDR3 with reference TRBV28 and TRBJ2-6 gives the whole variable domain DVKVTQSSRYLVKRTGEKVFLECVQDMDHENMFWYRQDPGLGLRLIYFSYDVKMKEKGDIPEGYSVSREKKERFSLILESASTNQTSMYLCASSPGISGANVLTFGAGSRLTVL.